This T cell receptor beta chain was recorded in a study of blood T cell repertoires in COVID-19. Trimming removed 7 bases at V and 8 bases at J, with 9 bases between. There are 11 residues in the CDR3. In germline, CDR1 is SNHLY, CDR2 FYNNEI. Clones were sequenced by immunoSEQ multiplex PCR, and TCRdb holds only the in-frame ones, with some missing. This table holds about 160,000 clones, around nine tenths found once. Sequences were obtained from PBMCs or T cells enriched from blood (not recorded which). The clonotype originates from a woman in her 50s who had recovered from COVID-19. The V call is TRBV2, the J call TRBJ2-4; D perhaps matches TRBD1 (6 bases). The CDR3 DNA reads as TGTGCCAGCAAAGGGGGTTACATTCAGTACTTC. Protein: CASKGGYIQYF.